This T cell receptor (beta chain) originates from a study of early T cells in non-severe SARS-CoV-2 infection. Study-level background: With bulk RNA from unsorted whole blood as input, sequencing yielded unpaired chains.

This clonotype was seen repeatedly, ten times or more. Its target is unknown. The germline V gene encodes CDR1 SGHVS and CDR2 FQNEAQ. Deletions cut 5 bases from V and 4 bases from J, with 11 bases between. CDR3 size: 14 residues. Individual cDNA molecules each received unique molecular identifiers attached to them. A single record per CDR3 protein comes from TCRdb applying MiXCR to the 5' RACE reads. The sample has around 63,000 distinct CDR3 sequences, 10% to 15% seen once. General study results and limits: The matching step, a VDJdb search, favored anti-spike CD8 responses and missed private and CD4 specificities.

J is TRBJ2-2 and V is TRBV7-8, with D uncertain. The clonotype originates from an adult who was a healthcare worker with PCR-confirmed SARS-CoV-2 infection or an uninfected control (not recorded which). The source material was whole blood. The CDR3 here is CASSAGTATGELFF. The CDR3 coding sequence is TGTGCCAGCAGCGCAGGCACGGCCACCGGGGAGCTGTTTTTT.